These 18 T cell receptor beta chains were all obtained from the same sample, sequenced in a study of T cells in Graves' hyperthyroidism and ophthalmopathy. From RNA transcripts, TCR beta CDR3 regions were amplified. Initially, a first-round RT-PCR of the TCR CDR3 employed the HTBI primer set. TCRdb ran MiXCR on the multiplex PCR reads and lists one entry per CDR3 protein. The repertoire holds around 290,000 distinct CDR3 sequences, with 10% to 15% as singletons. Source material: blood. These receptors all stem from a woman in her twenties or thirties with Graves' hyperthyroidism that later progressed to Graves' ophthalmopathy.

The sample holds many counts of this clonotype. This chain joins TRBV18 and TRBJ1-2, with 9 bases matching TRBD1. V shed 5 bases, J shed 1 base, and the junction held 8 bases outside the gene matches. Germline assignment: CDR1 KGHSH and CDR2 LQKENI. The CDR3 consists of 16 residues. The CDR3 coding sequence is TGTGCCAGCTCAAGCCTCCGGGACAGGGATAACTATGGCTACACCTTC. Protein product: CASSSLRDRDNYGYTF.

This clonotype was counted at least ten times. The CDR3: CASSVPGEQYF. The CDR3 DNA sequence: TGTGCCAGCTCTGTTCCGGGCGAGCAGTACTTC. V is TRBV6-2 or TRBV6-3 and J is TRBJ2-7; D remains ambiguous. The CDR3 extends over 11 amino acids. Trimming removed 8 bases from V and 6 bases from J, with 11 bases in between. Germline CDR1 MNHEY, CDR2 SVGEGT.

This clonotype has ten or more counts. The V and J genes are TRBV7-8 and TRBJ2-3; 8 positions match TRBD2. The V gene's germline CDR1 is SGHVS and CDR2 FQNEAQ. The J segment lost 4 bases and the V segment lost 6 bases, leaving 12 bases of the junction unmatched. The CDR3 has 16 residues. CDR3 region: CASSSPATSGPDTQYF. As DNA, the CDR3 is TGTGCCAGCAGTTCCCCGGCCACTAGCGGCCCAGATACGCAGTATTTT.

The chain couples TRBV20-1 to TRBJ2-1; D assignment may be TRBD1 or TRBD2 (6 bases each). The V end was cut by 5 bases, the J end by 5 bases, with 13 bases between. The length of the CDR3 is 13 residues. Germline V gene sequence: CDR1 DFQATT, CDR2 SNEGSKA (reference sequence). The CDR3 DNA follows: TGCAGTGCTTTAGAGGGGGGTAACAATGAGCAGTTCTTC. Amino acids: CSALEGGNNEQFF.

This clonotype appeared many times. The genes are TRBV11-1 and TRBJ2-5; 9 bases match TRBD1. V trimming: 6 bases; J trimming: 1 base; junction bases outside the gene matches: 6. The germline CDR1 and CDR2 sequences are SGHAT and FQDESV (reference sequence). The CDR3 is 15 amino acids. Written as DNA, the CDR3 is TGTGCCAGCAGACACTCGGACAGGGGCCAAGAGACCCAGTACTTC. It translates to CASRHSDRGQETQYF.

Points on this clonotype: An end of the junction differs from the germline gene, which may be a read error. The chain has TRBV7-8 and TRBJ2-5; maybe TRBD2 (5 bases). Germline CDR1 SGHVS, CDR2 FQNEAQ. The CDR3 runs 17 residues. Written as DNA, the CDR3 is TGCGCCAGCAGCCAAGCGGAGTTCGGGCCCCACCAAGAGACCCAGTACTTC. Protein: CASSQAEFGPHQETQYF.

This clonotype was recorded a few times. The V and J genes are TRBV27 and TRBJ2-3; TRBD1 matches at 7 bases. Trimming at V came to 6 bases and at J to 0 bases, leaving 18 bases not matched to a gene. Germline values: CDR1 MNHEY, CDR2 SMNVEV (reference sequence). The CDR3 consists of 19 residues. CDR3 protein: CASRHDLRRTGDSTDTQYF. DNA for the CDR3: TGTGCCAGCAGACACGACCTTCGGCGGACAGGTGATAGCACAGATACGCAGTATTTT.

The chain recombines TRBV5-1 with TRBJ2-3; possible D gene TRBD1, 6 bases. This CDR3 region has 14 residues. Deletions cut 3 bases from V and 2 bases from J, with 10 bases between. Germline V lookup: CDR1 SGHRS, CDR2 YFSETQ. In DNA, the CDR3 is TGCGCCAGCAGCTCCGGACAGCTCACAGATACGCAGTATTTT. Its protein is CASSSGQLTDTQYF.

This clonotype has a count of ten or more. The chain employs TRBV2 and TRBJ2-1, with D possibly matching TRBD2 (5 bases). Germline values: CDR1 SNHLY, CDR2 FYNNEI. V lost 9 bases to trimming and J lost 8 bases, with 17 bases between them. This CDR3 spans 13 amino acids. The CDR3 DNA is TGTGCCAGGATGACTACCGCCCAGGATGAGCAGTTCTTC. Protein product: CARMTTAQDEQFF.

This clonotype was recorded at least ten times. The V call is TRBV6-5, the J call TRBJ1-1, with D unclear. Germline loops: CDR1 MNHEY, CDR2 SVGAGI. This CDR3 is built from 15 residues. With 0 bases removed from V and 8 bases from J, the gap between germline ends came to 16 bases. CDR3 sequence: CASSYSRVRAEEAFF. The CDR3, as DNA: TGTGCCAGCAGTTACTCGAGAGTTCGGGCGGAGGAAGCTTTCTTT.

Ten or more counts support this clonotype. The chain couples TRBV28 to TRBJ1-5; D not certain. CDR3 size: 16 residues. The germline gives CDR1 MDHEN, CDR2 SYDVKM. The germline V and J ends were trimmed by 3 bases and 0 bases, with 12 bases remaining between them. The CDR3 is CASSFEGLYSNQPQHF. CDR3 nucleotide sequence: TGTGCCAGCAGTTTCGAGGGCCTATATAGCAATCAGCCCCAGCATTTT.

This clonotype was recorded many times. V usage is TRBV13 and J usage is TRBJ1-2, with TRBD1 as a possible D gene (5 bases). V was shortened by 5 bases and J by 7 bases, with 17 bases between the two germline ends. Germline CDR1 and CDR2: PRHDT and FYEKMQ (reference sequence). The CDR3 is made up of 14 amino acids. As DNA, the CDR3 is TGTGCCAGCAGCCGACCTCAGGGTGTCTCTGGCTACACCTTC. Protein sequence: CASSRPQGVSGYTF.

In its sample, this clonotype was seen a few times. The chain joins TRBV5-8 to TRBJ2-7; D remains unclear. Germline loops: CDR1 SGHTS, CDR2 YDEGEE. The CDR3 runs to 12 residues. Deletions cut 7 bases from V and 3 bases from J, with 11 bases between. CDR3 in DNA: TGTGCCAGCGGAACCCGGTTCTACGAGCAGTACTTC. Protein: CASGTRFYEQYF.

Of note for this clonotype: Just one base apart from a much larger clone, this may be a read error. The rearrangement joins TRBV18 to TRBJ2-1; D ambiguous. Trimming cost V 4 bases and J 8 bases, with 6 bases left between them. CDR3 length equals 11 residues. Per the germline V gene, CDR1 is KGHSH and CDR2 is LQKENI. The CDR3 spells CASSQMDEQFF. The CDR3 DNA reads as TGTGCCAGCTCACAAATGGATGAGCAGTTCTTC.

This clonotype was seen more than once but under ten times. V gene TRBV4-3 combines with J gene TRBJ2-1, with 7 bases aligning to TRBD1. The CDR3 extends over 17 amino acids. Germline CDR1 and CDR2: LGHNA and YSLEER. V was pared by 0 bases and J by 4 bases, with 9 bases of the junction left unmatched. For the CDR3, the DNA is TGCGCCAGCAGCCAAGATCCGGGCAGGGGGTCGTACAATGAGCAGTTCTTC. Translation gives CASSQDPGRGSYNEQFF.

V and J are TRBV24-1 and TRBJ2-2, with 10 bases lining up with TRBD2. This CDR3 spans 16 amino acids. Losses at the gene ends were 10 bases for V and 4 bases for J; bases not matched to a gene: 11. Germline V lookup: CDR1 KGHDR, CDR2 SFDVKD. The CDR3 loop reads CATGASGSRGTGELFF. The CDR3 DNA sequence: TGTGCCACAGGGGCTAGCGGGAGCCGCGGCACCGGGGAGCTGTTTTTT.

To note about this clonotype: An end of the junction differs from the germline gene, which may be a read error. V is TRBV7-2 and J is TRBJ1-3; 7 bases match TRBD1. Germline CDR1 and CDR2: SGHTA and FQGNSA. The CDR3 is 14 amino acids. This CDR3 is CASSMTGPGNTIYF. In nucleotides, the CDR3 is TGTGCCAGCAGCATGACAGGGCCTGGGAACACCATATATTTT.

This clonotype has a handful of counts. This chain links TRBV30 with TRBJ2-3, with 9 bases lining up with TRBD1. The V segment lost 2 bases and the J segment 3 bases; nucleotides outside the gene matches: 6. Germline-derived CDR1 and CDR2 are GTSNPN and SVGIG (reference sequence). This CDR3 has 15 amino acids. CDR3 in amino acids: CAWSLGQGLTDTQYF. The CDR3 nucleotides read TGTGCCTGGAGTCTGGGACAGGGACTGACAGATACGCAGTATTTT. Combining the CDR3 with reference TRBV30 and TRBJ2-3 gives the whole variable domain SQTIHQWPATLVQPVGSPLSLECTVEGTSNPNLYWYRQAAGRGLQLLFYSVGIGQISSEVPQNLSASRPQDRQFILSSKKLLLSDSGFYLCAWSLGQGLTDTQYFGPGTRLTVL.